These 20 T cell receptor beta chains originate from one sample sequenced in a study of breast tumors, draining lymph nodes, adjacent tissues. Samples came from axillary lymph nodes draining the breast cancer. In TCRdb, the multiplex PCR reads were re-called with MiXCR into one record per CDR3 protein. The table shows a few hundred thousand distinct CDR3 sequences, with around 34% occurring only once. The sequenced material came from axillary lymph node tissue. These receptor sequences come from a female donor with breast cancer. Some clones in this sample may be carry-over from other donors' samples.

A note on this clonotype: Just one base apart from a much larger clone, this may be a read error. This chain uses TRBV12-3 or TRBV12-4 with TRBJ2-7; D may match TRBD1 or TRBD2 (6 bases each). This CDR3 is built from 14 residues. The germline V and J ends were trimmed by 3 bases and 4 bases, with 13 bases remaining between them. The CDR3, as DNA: TGTGCCAGCAGTTTCTCCGAGGGGGGATACGAGCAGTACTTC. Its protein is CASSFSEGGYEQYF.

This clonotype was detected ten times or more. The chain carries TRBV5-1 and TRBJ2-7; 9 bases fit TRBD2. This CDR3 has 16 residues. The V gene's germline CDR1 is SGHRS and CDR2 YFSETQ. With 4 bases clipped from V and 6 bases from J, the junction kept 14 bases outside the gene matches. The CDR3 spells CASSPGGLAGSREQYF. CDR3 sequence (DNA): TGCGCCAGCAGCCCCGGGGGGCTAGCGGGATCTCGCGAGCAGTACTTC.

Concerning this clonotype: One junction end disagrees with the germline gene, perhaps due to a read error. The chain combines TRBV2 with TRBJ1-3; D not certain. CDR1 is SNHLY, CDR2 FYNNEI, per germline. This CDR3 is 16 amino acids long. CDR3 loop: CASSGIRTPSGNTMYF. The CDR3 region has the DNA TGTGCCAGCAGTGGGATTAGAACGCCCTCTGGAAACACCATGTATTTT. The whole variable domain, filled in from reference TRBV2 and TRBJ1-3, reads EPEVTQTPSHQVTQMGQEVILRCVPISNHLYFYWYRQILGQKVEFLVSFYNNEISEKSEIFDDQFSVERPDGSNFTLKIRSTKLEDSAMYFCASSGIRTPSGNTMYFGEGSWLTVV.

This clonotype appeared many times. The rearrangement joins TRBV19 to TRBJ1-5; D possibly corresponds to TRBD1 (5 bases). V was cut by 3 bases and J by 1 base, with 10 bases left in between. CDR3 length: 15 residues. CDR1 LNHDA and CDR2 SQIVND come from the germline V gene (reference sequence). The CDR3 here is CASSILGPSNQPQHF. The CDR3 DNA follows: TGTGCCAGTAGTATCTTGGGGCCAAGCAATCAGCCCCAGCATTTT.

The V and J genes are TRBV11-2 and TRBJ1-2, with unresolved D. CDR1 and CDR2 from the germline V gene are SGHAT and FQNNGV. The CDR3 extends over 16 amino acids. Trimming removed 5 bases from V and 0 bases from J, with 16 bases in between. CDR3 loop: CASSHEFVSTNYGYTF. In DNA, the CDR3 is TGTGCCAGCAGCCACGAATTTGTATCTACTAACTATGGCTACACCTTC.

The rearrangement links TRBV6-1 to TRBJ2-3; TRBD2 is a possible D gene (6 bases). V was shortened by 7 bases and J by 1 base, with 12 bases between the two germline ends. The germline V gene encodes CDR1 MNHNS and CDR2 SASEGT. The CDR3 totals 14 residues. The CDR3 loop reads CASTHSSGTDTQYF. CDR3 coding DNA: TGTGCCAGCACACACTCTAGCGGCACAGATACGCAGTATTTT.

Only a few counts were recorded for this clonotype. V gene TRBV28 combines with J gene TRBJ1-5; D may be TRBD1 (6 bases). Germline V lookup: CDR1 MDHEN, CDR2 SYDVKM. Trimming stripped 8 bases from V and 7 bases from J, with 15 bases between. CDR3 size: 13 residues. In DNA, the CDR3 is TGTGCCAGCGGGCCACAGGGCCCACAGCCCCAGCATTTT. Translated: CASGPQGPQPQHF.

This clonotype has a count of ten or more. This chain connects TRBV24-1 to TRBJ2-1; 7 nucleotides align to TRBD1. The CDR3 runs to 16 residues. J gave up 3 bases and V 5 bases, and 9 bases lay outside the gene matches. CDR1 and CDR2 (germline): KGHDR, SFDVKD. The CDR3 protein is CATSVGGQANYNEQFF. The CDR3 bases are TGTGCCACCAGTGTAGGAGGACAGGCGAACTACAATGAGCAGTTCTTC.

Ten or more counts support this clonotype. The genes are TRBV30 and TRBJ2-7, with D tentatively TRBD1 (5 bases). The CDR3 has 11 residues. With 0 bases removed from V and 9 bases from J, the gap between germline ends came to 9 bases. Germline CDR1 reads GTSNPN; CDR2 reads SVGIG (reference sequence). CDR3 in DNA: TGTGCCTGGAGTGTACAGGCAGGGCAGTACTTC. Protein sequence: CAWSVQAGQYF.

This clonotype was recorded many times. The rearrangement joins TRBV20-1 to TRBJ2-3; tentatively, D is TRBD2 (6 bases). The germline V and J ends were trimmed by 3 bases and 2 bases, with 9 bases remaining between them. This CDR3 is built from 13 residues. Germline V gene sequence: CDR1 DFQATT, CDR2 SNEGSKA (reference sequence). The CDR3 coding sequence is TGCAGTGCTAGGGCGGGGAACACAGATACGCAGTATTTT. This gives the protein CSARAGNTDTQYF.

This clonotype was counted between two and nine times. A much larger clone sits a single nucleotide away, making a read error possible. This chain's CDR3 is CASSPALAGRNEQFF. In DNA form, the CDR3 reads TGTGCCAGCAGCCCGGCCTTAGCGGGAAGGAATGAGCAGTTCTTC. V is TRBV7-9 and J is TRBJ2-5; 8 nucleotides align to TRBD2. The DNA end favors TRBJ2-1, so the J call may be wrong. CDR1 and CDR2 from the germline V gene are SEHNR and FQNEAQ (reference sequence). The CDR3 has 15 residues.

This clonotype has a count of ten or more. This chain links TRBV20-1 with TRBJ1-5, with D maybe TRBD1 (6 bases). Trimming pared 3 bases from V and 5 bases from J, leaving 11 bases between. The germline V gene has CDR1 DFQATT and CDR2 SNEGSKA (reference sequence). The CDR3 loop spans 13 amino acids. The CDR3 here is CSASPAGDQPQHF. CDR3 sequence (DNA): TGCAGTGCTAGTCCTGCAGGGGATCAGCCCCAGCATTTT.

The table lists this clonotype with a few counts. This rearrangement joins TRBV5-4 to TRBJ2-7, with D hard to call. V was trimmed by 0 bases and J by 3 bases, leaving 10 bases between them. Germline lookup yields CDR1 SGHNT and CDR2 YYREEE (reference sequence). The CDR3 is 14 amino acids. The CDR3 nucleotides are TGTGCCAGCAGCTTGGGGTTTGCCCGCTACGAGCAGTACTTC. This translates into CASSLGFARYEQYF.

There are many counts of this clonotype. The CDR3 reads CASSGERYGYTF. The DNA of the CDR3 is TGCGCCAGCAGCGGGGAGAGGTATGGCTACACCTTC. The chain uses TRBV5-1 and TRBJ1-2; D remains unclear. The germline V gene has CDR1 SGHRS and CDR2 YFSETQ. Trimming left V 4 bases short and J 5 bases short, with 9 bases between. CDR3 length: 12 amino acids.

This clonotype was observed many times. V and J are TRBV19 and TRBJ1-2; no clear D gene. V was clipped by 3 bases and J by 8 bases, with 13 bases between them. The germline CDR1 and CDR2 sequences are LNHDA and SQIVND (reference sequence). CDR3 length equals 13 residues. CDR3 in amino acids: CASSISGHRGYTF. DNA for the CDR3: TGTGCCAGTAGTATCAGCGGTCATAGGGGCTACACCTTC.

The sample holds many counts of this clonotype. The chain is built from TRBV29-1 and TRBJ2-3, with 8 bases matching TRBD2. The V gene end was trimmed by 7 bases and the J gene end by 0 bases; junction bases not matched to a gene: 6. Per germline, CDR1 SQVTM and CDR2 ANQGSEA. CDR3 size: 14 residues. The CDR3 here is CSAKLAASTDTQYF. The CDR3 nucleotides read TGCAGCGCCAAACTAGCGGCAAGCACAGATACGCAGTATTTT.

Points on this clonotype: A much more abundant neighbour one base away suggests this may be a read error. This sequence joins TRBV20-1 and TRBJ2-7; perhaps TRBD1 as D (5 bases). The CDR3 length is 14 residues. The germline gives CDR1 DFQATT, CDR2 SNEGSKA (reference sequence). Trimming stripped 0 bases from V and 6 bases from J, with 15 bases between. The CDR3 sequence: CSARDFDRSSEQYF. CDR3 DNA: TGCAGTGCTAGAGACTTCGACAGATCATCCGAGCAGTACTTC.

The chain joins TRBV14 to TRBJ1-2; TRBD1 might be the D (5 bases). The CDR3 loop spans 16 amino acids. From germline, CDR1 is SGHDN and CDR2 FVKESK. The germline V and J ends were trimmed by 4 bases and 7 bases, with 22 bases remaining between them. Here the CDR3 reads CASSPAQDWGNPGYTF. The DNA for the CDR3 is TGTGCCAGCAGCCCCGCGCAGGACTGGGGGAATCCTGGCTACACCTTC.

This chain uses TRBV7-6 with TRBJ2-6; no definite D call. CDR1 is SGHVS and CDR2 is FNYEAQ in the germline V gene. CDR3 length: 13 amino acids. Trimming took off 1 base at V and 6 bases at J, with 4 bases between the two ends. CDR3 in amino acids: CASSLEVANVLTF. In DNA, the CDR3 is TGTGCCAGCAGCTTAGAAGTGGCCAACGTCCTGACTTTC.

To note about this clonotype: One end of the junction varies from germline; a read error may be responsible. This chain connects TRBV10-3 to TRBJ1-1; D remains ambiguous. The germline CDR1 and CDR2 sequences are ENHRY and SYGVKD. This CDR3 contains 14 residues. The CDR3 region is CASSEAGRRTEAFF. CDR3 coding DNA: TGTGCCAGCAGTGAAGCGGGTAGGAGAACTGAAGCTTTCTTT.